The present T cell receptor (beta chain) was sequenced within a study of blood T cell repertoires in COVID-19 (TCRdb year 2020). About the investigation overall: Samples covering the acute and convalescent phases of COVID-19 were provided by collaborators in the United States, Italy and Spain. The material from the prospective study consisted of cDNA or gDNA derived from T cells, B-cell-depleted T cells, or PBMCs. Subjects who had been exposed to COVID-19, were actively infected with it, or had recovered from it provided the deeply sampled blood TCRbeta repertoires that made up the dataset. The repertoires were made available in a free public database intended to serve as a resource for research on the immune response to SARS-CoV-2. Samples were obtained from the ongoing ImmuneRACE study (first 160 participants) and from some 1,200 subjects provided by 6 global collaborators. Sample metadata almost always included a de-identified subject ID, COVID-19 status, age in years and sex. HLA class I and class II types, where available, came from metadata supplied by the sample provider rather than from assay-based typing. Overall study outcomes, separate from this receptor: Clinical and demographic metadata were provided uncurated, with the amount varying by source and participant.

Enrolling through a virtual design, the prospective study's participants ranged in age from roughly 18 to 89 years and lived across around 25 United States geographic areas. Cohort assignment in the prospective study relied on participant-reported clinical history from a screening survey and a study questionnaire. Each participant in the prospective study had whole blood, serum and a nasopharyngeal or oropharyngeal swab collected by mobile phlebotomists. Participants in the prospective study had the option to provide additional blood draws and questionnaires over an approximately two-month period. Prospective study blood samples were shipped either frozen or at room temperature before DNA extraction. Sequences KGHDR (CDR1) and SFDVKD (CDR2) are obtained from the germline V gene. Here V drops 1 base and J drops 8 bases, and the junction holds 3 bases not matched to any gene. The CDR3 starts with the cysteine, ends with the phenylalanine, and has 14 residues. The CDR3 DNA has 42 bases and is translated from base 1.

TCRbeta CDR3 regions were amplified from genomic DNA using the immunoSEQ Assay, a bias-controlled multiplex PCR. Under the source paper's analysis protocol: The number of nucleated cells in each sample was estimated by amplification of reference gene primers within the assay. To quantify the absolute abundance of each unique TCRbeta CDR3 rearrangement, sequence reads were collapsed and filtered. Productive Simpson clonality was computed per sample as the square root of Simpson's diversity index over productive rearrangements. In TCRdb, the immuneACCESS table is reduced to in-frame sequences with V and J assigned. These tables do not hold every clone; where another copy was compared, an unresolved V gene accounts for under half, and the others remain unexplained. Clone size and the V and J calls come from that table; the DNA yielded D and trimming. Here the sample has some 250,000 clones; approximately 90% occur a single time. The ten largest clones add up to 0.95% to 1.5% of the sample.

A remark on this clone: The target of this receptor is not known. Base quality data are lacking; no much larger clone is found one base away.

The rearrangement joined TRBV24-1 to TRBJ1-2; TRBD1 fits 10 bases in the junction. The sequenced sample was PBMCs or T cells enriched from blood (not recorded which). The clonotype was recovered from a human donor in a cohort exposed to, infected with or recovered from COVID-19 (not recorded which). The donor label of this sample is uncertain. The CDR3 region reads CATSDLDRGQGYTF. The sequence in DNA is TGTGCCACCAGTGATTTAGACAGGGGGCAAGGCTACACCTTC.